A selection of T cell receptor beta chains follows, all from one sample in a study of T cell repertoires in cytomegalovirus infection. For these TCRs, the target antigens are not known. From the reads, TCRdb called clonotypes with MiXCR, one entry per CDR3 protein. The data hold some 920,000 distinct CDR3 sequences, with 31% observed a single time. The material was cultured CD8+ T cells from PBMCs, obtained from culture after CMV antigen stimulation. Every receptor here comes from a human donor in good health (CMV status not recorded). Some clones in this sample may be carry-over from other donors' samples. The CDR3 runs from the conserved cysteine through the conserved F or W. A row's size may be missing; if present it is once, few, many or a size class.

>NA|TRBJ2-5|TRBV29-1
CSVEGQDLQETQYF
>NA|TRBJ2-7|TRBV19
CASSSSGGTGYEQYF
>few|TRBJ1-2|TRBV12-3/TRBV12-4
CASIQSPGGRLINYGYTF
>NA|TRBJ1-2|TRBV15
CATSRDSGWIYSF
>NA|TRBJ2-3|TRBV6-5
CASSYSLSRADLTDTQYF
>many|TRBJ1-2|TRBV27
CASSAGNGYTF
>NA|TRBJ2-1|TRBV12-3/TRBV12-4
CASSLALGLWASNEQFF
>few|TRBJ2-2|TRBV4-1
CASSQVQASGELFF
>NA|TRBJ1-1|TRBV6-1
CAAPWEGGTEAFF
>NA|TRBJ1-5|TRBV4-2
CASSQDAPGHSNQPQHF
>NA|TRBJ1-5|TRBV28
CASSLGVGLRNQPQHF
>many|TRBJ1-1|TRBV7-9
CASSLLPEAFF
>NA|TRBJ1-5|TRBV7-3
CASRLGQYQPQHF
>few|TRBJ2-2|TRBV7-9
CASSSRYRYTHTGELFF
>few|TRBJ2-7|TRBV11-3
CASSFTATPEEQYF
>many|TRBJ2-5|TRBV6-6
CASSYEEEETQYF
>NA|TRBJ1-5|TRBV27
CASSKRGDRESNQPQHF
>NA|TRBJ1-1|TRBV4-1
CASSAGRGRLTTEAFF
>many|TRBJ2-1|TRBV7-6
CASSPPGRINEQFF
>NA|TRBJ1-2|TRBV18
CASSPPGGVGYTF
>few|TRBJ2-1|TRBV20-1
CSAPEGGEQFF
>NA|TRBJ1-2|TRBV6-1
CASSDPGQVRYGYTF
>few|TRBJ2-3|TRBV13
CASSSVTSGGPHPDTQYF
>NA|TRBJ2-5|TRBV11-2
CASIREGSAETQYF
>NA|TRBJ2-1|TRBV7-9
CASSHGPGQEEQFF
>few|TRBJ2-1|TRBV29-1
CSVDRGYNEQFF
>NA|TRBJ2-3|TRBV5-4
CASSDGRADTQYF